A selection of T cell receptor beta chains follows, all from one sample in a study of blood T cell repertoires in COVID-19. Profiling relied on immunoSEQ multiplex PCR, and the TCRdb table lists in-frame clones only, not all of them. The data contain approximately 150,000 clones, 70% to 90% of them singletons. The sample comprised PBMCs or T cells enriched from blood (not recorded which). The receptor source for this set is a woman aged 40 to 50 who had recovered from COVID-19. CDR3s include the opening cysteine and the closing phenylalanine or tryptophan. Fields, in order: clone size, J gene, V gene, D gene, CDR3 protein, CDR3 DNA. The D gene is left open where the match is weak. The size entry is marked missing in some rows and otherwise reads once, few, many or a size class.

abundance: NA
j_gene: TRBJ2-1
v_gene: TRBV12-3/TRBV12-4
d_gene: NA
CDR3aa: CASSLGPLNEQFF
CDR3nt: TGTGCCAGCAGTTTGGGCCCCTTAAATGAGCAGTTCTTC

abundance: NA
j_gene: TRBJ2-1
v_gene: TRBV11-3
d_gene: NA
CDR3aa: CASSPRGSSYNEQFF
CDR3nt: TGTGCCAGCAGCCCCAGAGGGTCTTCCTACAATGAGCAGTTCTTC

abundance: NA
j_gene: TRBJ1-3
v_gene: TRBV2
d_gene: NA
CDR3aa: CASTGHSGNTIYF
CDR3nt: TGTGCCAGCACAGGCCACTCTGGAAACACCATATATTTT

abundance: NA
j_gene: TRBJ2-1
v_gene: TRBV10-1
d_gene: NA
CDR3aa: CARPGGGRSYNEQFF
CDR3nt: TGCGCCAGACCAGGGGGAGGAAGGTCCTACAATGAGCAGTTCTTC

abundance: NA
j_gene: TRBJ2-4
v_gene: TRBV7-8
d_gene: TRBD2
CDR3aa: CASSPRAGGWHIQYF
CDR3nt: TGTGCCAGCAGCCCAAGGGCGGGAGGGTGGCACATTCAGTACTTC

abundance: NA
j_gene: TRBJ2-1
v_gene: TRBV9
d_gene: NA
CDR3aa: CASSPEVRGSYNEQFF
CDR3nt: TGTGCCAGCAGCCCAGAGGTCAGGGGCTCCTACAATGAGCAGTTCTTC

abundance: NA
j_gene: TRBJ2-7
v_gene: TRBV5-4
d_gene: TRBD1
CDR3aa: CASSPRGTGFHEQYF
CDR3nt: TGTGCCAGCAGCCCACGAGGGACAGGTTTCCACGAGCAGTACTTC

abundance: NA
j_gene: TRBJ2-1
v_gene: TRBV27
d_gene: TRBD2
CDR3aa: CASSSLAGTYNEQFF
CDR3nt: TGTGCCAGCAGTTCCCTAGCGGGGACCTACAATGAGCAGTTCTTC

abundance: few
j_gene: TRBJ1-6
v_gene: TRBV3-1/TRBV3-2
d_gene: NA
CDR3aa: CASSQDLNSPLHF
CDR3nt: TGTGCCAGCAGCCAAGACCTAAATTCACCCCTCCACTTT

abundance: NA
j_gene: TRBJ2-1
v_gene: TRBV5-4
d_gene: NA
CDR3aa: CASTFRGRGDNEQFF
CDR3nt: NA

abundance: once
j_gene: TRBJ2-7
v_gene: TRBV15
d_gene: TRBD2
CDR3aa: CATRLAGAGEQYF
CDR3nt: TGTGCCACCAGGCTAGCGGGAGCGGGGGAGCAGTACTTC

abundance: NA
j_gene: TRBJ1-5
v_gene: TRBV6-4
d_gene: NA
CDR3aa: CASGLIRPLRQPQHF
CDR3nt: TGTGCCAGCGGCCTAATTCGGCCTCTCAGGCAGCCCCAGCATTTT

abundance: NA
j_gene: TRBJ1-1
v_gene: TRBV13
d_gene: TRBD1
CDR3aa: CASSTGQGNTEAFF
CDR3nt: TGTGCCAGCAGCACGGGACAGGGGAACACTGAAGCTTTCTTT

abundance: NA
j_gene: TRBJ2-7
v_gene: TRBV30
d_gene: NA
CDR3aa: CAWSVGGIVYEQYF
CDR3nt: TGTGCCTGGAGTGTCGGCGGAATAGTTTACGAGCAGTACTTC

abundance: NA
j_gene: TRBJ2-7
v_gene: TRBV2
d_gene: TRBD1
CDR3aa: CASRGARTGVSYEQYF
CDR3nt: TGTGCCAGCCGAGGAGCCCGGACAGGGGTCTCCTACGAGCAGTACTTC

abundance: NA
j_gene: TRBJ2-1
v_gene: TRBV3-1/TRBV3-2
d_gene: NA
CDR3aa: CASSQDSSGNNEQFF
CDR3nt: TGTGCCAGCAGCCAAGATTCATCAGGCAACAATGAGCAGTTCTTC

abundance: NA
j_gene: TRBJ2-1
v_gene: TRBV2
d_gene: NA
CDR3aa: CACGRSVNEQFF
CDR3nt: TGTGCTTGTGGGCGATCGGTTAATGAGCAGTTCTTC

abundance: NA
j_gene: TRBJ1-5
v_gene: TRBV6-5
d_gene: NA
CDR3aa: CASSYGGGNQPQHF
CDR3nt: TGTGCCAGCAGTTACGGGGGGGGCAATCAGCCCCAGCATTTT

abundance: NA
j_gene: TRBJ1-5
v_gene: TRBV7-6
d_gene: TRBD1
CDR3aa: CASSEGDRGGPSRQPQHF
CDR3nt: TGTGCCAGCAGCGAGGGGGACAGGGGAGGTCCCTCCAGGCAGCCCCAGCATTTT

abundance: NA
j_gene: TRBJ1-2
v_gene: TRBV9
d_gene: NA
CDR3aa: CASTPGAGEIGYTF
CDR3nt: TGTGCCAGCACCCCTGGCGCAGGGGAAATCGGCTACACCTTC

abundance: NA
j_gene: TRBJ2-3
v_gene: TRBV7-2
d_gene: TRBD2
CDR3aa: CASSQGWTSGGAITDTQYF
CDR3nt: TGTGCCAGCAGCCAAGGGTGGACTAGCGGGGGGGCCATCACAGATACGCAGTATTTT

abundance: few
j_gene: TRBJ2-2
v_gene: TRBV19
d_gene: NA
CDR3aa: CASSQGPGAGELFF
CDR3nt: TGTGCCAGTAGCCAGGGGCCAGGGGCCGGGGAGCTGTTTTTT

abundance: NA
j_gene: TRBJ1-1
v_gene: TRBV19
d_gene: NA
CDR3aa: CASSIVTGFWTEAFF
CDR3nt: TGTGCCAGTAGTATAGTCACAGGGTTTTGGACTGAAGCTTTCTTT

abundance: NA
j_gene: TRBJ2-2
v_gene: TRBV19
d_gene: NA
CDR3aa: CASSISETWNTGELFF
CDR3nt: TGTGCCAGTAGTATAAGTGAGACATGGAACACCGGGGAGCTGTTTTTT

abundance: NA
j_gene: TRBJ2-7
v_gene: TRBV18
d_gene: TRBD1
CDR3aa: CASSPRGQLYEQYF
CDR3nt: TGTGCCAGCTCACCCCGGGGACAGCTCTACGAGCAGTACTTC

abundance: NA
j_gene: TRBJ2-2
v_gene: TRBV3-1/TRBV3-2
d_gene: NA
CDR3aa: CASSPQYTGELFF
CDR3nt: TGTGCCAGCAGCCCACAGTACACCGGGGAGCTGTTTTTT

abundance: NA
j_gene: TRBJ2-5
v_gene: TRBV7-9
d_gene: NA
CDR3aa: CASSLTRTDETQYF
CDR3nt: TGTGCCAGCAGCTTAACCAGGACAGATGAGACCCAGTACTTC

abundance: NA
j_gene: TRBJ2-7
v_gene: TRBV18
d_gene: NA
CDR3aa: CASSPSGIGYEQYF
CDR3nt: TGTGCCAGCTCACCATCAGGGATAGGCTACGAGCAGTACTTC

abundance: NA
j_gene: TRBJ2-1
v_gene: TRBV6-5
d_gene: TRBD1
CDR3aa: CASSPGTVDNEQFF
CDR3nt: TGTGCCAGCAGTCCCGGGACAGTAGACAATGAGCAGTTCTTC

abundance: once
j_gene: TRBJ2-1
v_gene: TRBV6-1
d_gene: NA
CDR3aa: CASSEALGEEQFF
CDR3nt: TGTGCCAGCAGTGAAGCGCTCGGGGAGGAGCAGTTCTTC

abundance: NA
j_gene: TRBJ1-1
v_gene: TRBV7-6
d_gene: NA
CDR3aa: CASSLSRGWDTEAFF
CDR3nt: TGTGCCAGCAGCTTAAGCAGGGGATGGGACACTGAAGCTTTCTTT

abundance: few
j_gene: TRBJ2-7
v_gene: TRBV11-2
d_gene: NA
CDR3aa: CASTLIAGATYEQYF
CDR3nt: TGTGCCAGCACCTTAATTGCGGGGGCCACCTACGAGCAGTACTTC

abundance: NA
j_gene: TRBJ2-5
v_gene: TRBV9
d_gene: TRBD2
CDR3aa: CASSPRTSEGQETQYF
CDR3nt: TGTGCCAGCAGCCCCCGGACTAGTGAGGGACAAGAGACCCAGTACTTC

abundance: few
j_gene: TRBJ2-7
v_gene: TRBV2
d_gene: TRBD1
CDR3aa: CASRRDRGPDEQYF
CDR3nt: TGTGCCAGCAGGAGGGATAGGGGGCCCGACGAGCAGTACTTC

abundance: NA
j_gene: TRBJ2-1
v_gene: TRBV15
d_gene: NA
CDR3aa: CATSRDRRDEQFF
CDR3nt: TGTGCCACCAGCAGAGATCGCAGGGATGAGCAGTTCTTC

abundance: once
j_gene: TRBJ1-4
v_gene: TRBV25-1
d_gene: TRBD1
CDR3aa: CASSAQGGSEKLFF
CDR3nt: TGTGCCAGCAGTGCCCAGGGGGGCAGTGAAAAACTGTTTTTT

abundance: NA
j_gene: TRBJ2-2
v_gene: TRBV18
d_gene: NA
CDR3aa: CASSPSDTLTGELFF
CDR3nt: TGTGCCAGCTCACCCTCGGACACGCTCACCGGGGAGCTGTTTTTT

abundance: NA
j_gene: TRBJ1-5
v_gene: TRBV11-2
d_gene: NA
CDR3aa: CASSGAGGRQPQHF
CDR3nt: TGTGCCAGCAGCGGAGCCGGGGGTCGGCAGCCCCAGCATTTT

abundance: NA
j_gene: TRBJ2-7
v_gene: TRBV11-2
d_gene: TRBD2
CDR3aa: CASSFGLAGGIMNYEQYF
CDR3nt: TGTGCCAGCAGCTTCGGACTAGCGGGGGGAATCATGAACTACGAGCAGTACTTC

abundance: NA
j_gene: TRBJ2-1
v_gene: TRBV11-3
d_gene: TRBD2
CDR3aa: CASSSEGTSGSIQQFF
CDR3nt: TGTGCCAGCAGCTCAGAGGGCACTAGCGGATCCATTCAGCAGTTCTTC

abundance: NA
j_gene: TRBJ1-2
v_gene: TRBV7-8
d_gene: TRBD1
CDR3aa: CASSPGTANYGYTF
CDR3nt: TGTGCCAGCAGCCCGGGGACAGCAAACTATGGCTACACCTTC

abundance: NA
j_gene: TRBJ2-7
v_gene: TRBV3-1/TRBV3-2
d_gene: TRBD1
CDR3aa: CASSQQSGTGSDQYF
CDR3nt: TGTGCCAGCAGCCAACAATCCGGGACAGGGTCTGATCAGTACTTC

abundance: NA
j_gene: TRBJ1-1
v_gene: TRBV18
d_gene: TRBD1
CDR3aa: CASSPSDRGTWGTEAFF
CDR3nt: TGTGCCAGCTCACCATCTGACAGGGGGACATGGGGCACTGAAGCTTTCTTT

abundance: NA
j_gene: TRBJ1-1
v_gene: TRBV27
d_gene: NA
CDR3aa: CASSLWAGYTEAFF
CDR3nt: TGTGCCAGCAGTTTATGGGCAGGGTACACTGAAGCTTTCTTT

abundance: NA
j_gene: TRBJ1-2
v_gene: TRBV6-5
d_gene: NA
CDR3aa: CASMGGDGYTF
CDR3nt: TGTGCCAGCATGGGAGGAGATGGCTACACCTTC

abundance: NA
j_gene: TRBJ2-7
v_gene: TRBV21-1
d_gene: NA
CDR3aa: CASRRRGLAKEQYF
CDR3nt: TGTGCCAGCAGACGGAGAGGACTAGCGAAGGAGCAGTACTTC

abundance: NA
j_gene: TRBJ2-1
v_gene: TRBV2
d_gene: NA
CDR3aa: CASCDSGNEQFF
CDR3nt: TGTGCCAGTTGCGACTCGGGCAATGAGCAGTTCTTC

abundance: NA
j_gene: TRBJ1-1
v_gene: TRBV28
d_gene: NA
CDR3aa: CASSFSTGVGAFF
CDR3nt: TGTGCCAGCAGTTTCAGCACCGGGGTGGGGGCTTTCTTT

abundance: NA
j_gene: TRBJ2-7
v_gene: TRBV30
d_gene: NA
CDR3aa: CAWRQGPPGEQYF
CDR3nt: TGTGCCTGGAGACAGGGTCCCCCCGGCGAGCAGTACTTC

abundance: once
j_gene: TRBJ2-1
v_gene: TRBV10-3
d_gene: TRBD2
CDR3aa: CAISASGIDNEQFF
CDR3nt: TGTGCCATCAGTGCTAGCGGGATCGACAATGAGCAGTTCTTC

abundance: NA
j_gene: TRBJ2-1
v_gene: TRBV7-9
d_gene: TRBD2
CDR3aa: CASSPELAGVTVEQFF
CDR3nt: TGTGCCAGCAGCCCGGAACTAGCGGGAGTCACGGTTGAGCAGTTCTTC

abundance: NA
j_gene: TRBJ2-1
v_gene: TRBV2
d_gene: TRBD2
CDR3aa: CASTLGAGAGDEQFF
CDR3nt: TGTGCCAGCACCCTTGGGGCGGGAGCCGGTGATGAGCAGTTCTTC

abundance: NA
j_gene: TRBJ1-2
v_gene: TRBV3-1/TRBV3-2
d_gene: NA
CDR3aa: CASSRTGHGGYGYTF
CDR3nt: TGTGCCAGCAGCCGGACGGGACACGGAGGCTATGGCTACACCTTC

abundance: NA
j_gene: TRBJ1-2
v_gene: TRBV3-1/TRBV3-2
d_gene: TRBD1
CDR3aa: CASSQDRGDYGYTF
CDR3nt: TGTGCCAGCAGCCAGGACAGGGGGGACTATGGCTACACCTTC

abundance: NA
j_gene: TRBJ2-7
v_gene: TRBV5-1
d_gene: NA
CDR3aa: CASSLNEWGRDGNEQYF
CDR3nt: TGCGCCAGCAGCTTGAATGAGTGGGGTCGGGATGGGAACGAGCAGTACTTC